The 25 T cell receptor beta chains in this list originate from one sample, sequenced in a study of cytomegalovirus exposure and HLA in healthy donors. PCR used 60 Vbeta primers and 13 Jbeta primers. This table comes from immunoSEQ multiplex PCR, and its TCRdb copy is limited to in-frame clones, with some not included. The data contain about 160,000 clones, roughly 77% of them seen just once; the ten biggest clones take up approximately 2.1%. Sequencing used PBMCs. The source of these receptors is a man over 45 in good health and CMV-seropositive.

The chain links TRBV7-8 to TRBJ1-5; 7 bases line up with TRBD1. V lost 0 bases and J lost 5; bases outside the gene matches: 4. The CDR3 spans 15 residues. The germline CDR1 and CDR2 sequences are SGHVS and FQNEAQ. The CDR3 region is CASSLATGEHQPQHF. In nucleotides, the CDR3 is TGTGCCAGCAGCTTAGCCACAGGGGAGCATCAGCCCCAGCATTTT.

This clone is a singleton in its sample. The V gene is TRBV10-1, the J gene TRBJ2-7; no firm D call. This CDR3 is 14 amino acids long. In germline, CDR1 is WNHNN, CDR2 SYGVQD (reference sequence). V lost 3 bases and J lost 6, with 15 bases in between. CDR3 in DNA: TGCGCCAGCAGTGACCCGACGCGGCCTAGCGAGCAGTACTTC. The encoded protein is CASSDPTRPSEQYF.

This sequence joins TRBV23-1 and TRBJ1-6, with D unresolved. TRBV23-1 carries the ORF label, with uncertain function. Between the trimmed V and J ends, which lost 2 bases and 9 bases, there was a span of 11 bases. The CDR3 is made up of 14 amino acids. Here the CDR3 reads CASSQRASGSPLHF. The CDR3 DNA follows: TGCGCCAGCAGTCAACGTGCCAGCGGTTCACCCCTCCACTTT.

This chain uses TRBV13 with TRBJ1-5, with 10 bases aligning to TRBD1. CDR3 length equals 15 residues. Germline V gene data show CDR1 as PRHDT and CDR2 as FYEKMQ (reference sequence). V lost 5 bases to trimming and J lost 3 bases; unmatched junction nucleotides: 4. The CDR3 loop is CASSQGQGNNQPQHF. In DNA form, the CDR3 reads TGTGCCAGCAGCCAGGGACAGGGGAACAATCAGCCCCAGCATTTT.

This clone has only a few counts. V usage is TRBV5-6 and J usage is TRBJ2-5; 10 nucleotides align to TRBD2. The trim removed 5 bases at V and 5 bases at J, leaving 9 bases unmatched. CDR3 length: 15 residues. Germline loops: CDR1 SGHDT, CDR2 YYEEEE. CDR3 bases: TGTGCCAGCAGTTCCGTAGCGGGGGGTAAGGAGACCCAGTACTTC. Translation: CASSSVAGGKETQYF.

V and J are TRBV27 and TRBJ1-1; 9 bases are shared with TRBD1. The germline CDR1 and CDR2 sequences are MNHEY and SMNVEV (reference sequence). The trim removed 6 bases at V and 8 bases at J, leaving 4 bases unmatched. The CDR3 consists of 12 residues. The CDR3 bases are TGTGCCAGCAGATCCACAGGGGGCGAAGCTTTCTTT. This encodes CASRSTGGEAFF.

V usage is TRBV5-5 and J usage is TRBJ2-1; 9 nucleotides agree with TRBD1. J lost 4 bases, V lost 7 bases, and 6 bases had no gene match. The CDR3 loop spans 14 amino acids. Germline V gives CDR1 SGHKS, CDR2 YYEKEE (reference sequence). In DNA, the CDR3 is TGTGCCAGCTGGACGGGACAGGGATACAATGAGCAGTTCTTC. Amino acids: CASWTGQGYNEQFF.

DNA for the CDR3: TGCGCCAGCAGCTTGGATGCGTTGTCTGGGGCCAACGTCCTGACTTTC. Translated: CASSLDALSGANVLTF. The chain is built from TRBV5-1 and TRBJ2-6; D not certain. V was trimmed by 0 bases and J by 1 base, leaving 8 bases between them. Germline values: CDR1 SGHRS, CDR2 YFSETQ. CDR3 length equals 16 residues.

V usage is TRBV4-1 and J usage is TRBJ2-7, with TRBD2 matching over 15 bases. Trimming at V came to 6 bases and at J to 3 bases, leaving 3 bases not matched to a gene. The CDR3 is 15 amino acids. Looked up from germline, CDR1 is MGHRA and CDR2 is YSYEKL. The DNA of the CDR3 is TGCGCCAGCAGTCTGGGACTAGCGGGGGGCTACGAGCAGTACTTC. This gives the protein CASSLGLAGGYEQYF.

This clone has more than one count but fewer than ten. This chain uses TRBV5-5 with TRBJ2-7, with 7 positions matching TRBD1. The germline V gene has CDR1 SGHKS and CDR2 YYEKEE (reference sequence). CDR3 length: 15 amino acids. J lost 1 base, V lost 6 bases, and 10 bases had no gene match. CDR3 nucleotide sequence: TGTGCCAGCACAAAAGCCTCGGGACAGTCCTACGAGCAGTACTTC. This gives the protein CASTKASGQSYEQYF.

This chain connects TRBV7-2 to TRBJ1-6; D is uncertain. The germline CDR1 and CDR2 sequences are SGHTA and FQGNSA. The CDR3 has 15 residues. The ends were cut back, 3 bases at V and 5 bases at J, with 11 bases in the middle. The CDR3 coding sequence is TGTGCCAGCAGCTTTACGGGGTCAGATAATTCACCCCTCCACTTT. This translates into CASSFTGSDNSPLHF. The full variable domain, its missing parts supplied by reference TRBV7-2 and TRBJ1-6, is GAGVSQSPSNKVTEKGKDVELRCDPISGHTALYWYRQSLGQGLEFLIYFQGNSAPDKSGLPSDRFSAERTGGSVSTLTIQRTQQEDSAVYLCASSFTGSDNSPLHFGNGTRLTVT.

V gene TRBV2 combines with J gene TRBJ2-2, with D unresolved. Trimming took off 6 bases at V and 3 bases at J, with 5 bases between the two ends. From germline, CDR1 is SNHLY and CDR2 FYNNEI. The CDR3 loop spans 12 amino acids. CDR3 nucleotide sequence: TGTGCCAGCAGAGAGGACACCGGGGAGCTGTTTTTT. Translated, it gives CASREDTGELFF.

The rearrangement links TRBV19 to TRBJ1-1; D is uncertain. This CDR3 is built from 15 residues. V was trimmed by 5 bases and J by 1 base, leaving 14 bases between them. CDR1 and CDR2 (germline): LNHDA, SQIVND (reference sequence). DNA of the CDR3: TGTGCCAGTAGTCACCGGTCGTCAGGGAACACTGAAGCTTTCTTT. Amino acids: CASSHRSSGNTEAFF.

The chain couples TRBV12-5 to TRBJ1-1; weak D call: TRBD1 (5 bases). This CDR3 contains 13 residues. The germline V gene encodes CDR1 LGHNT and CDR2 FRNRAP. V lost 6 bases, J lost 5 bases, and 13 bases lay in between. The CDR3 DNA follows: TGTGCTAGTGGCTTATCCGGGGGTACTGAAGCTTTCTTT. Protein: CASGLSGGTEAFF.

This chain links TRBV15 with TRBJ2-1; D not certain. This CDR3 region has 14 residues. Trimming pared 6 bases from V and 0 bases from J, leaving 9 bases between. Germline V CDR1 and CDR2: LNHNV, YYDKDF (reference sequence). CDR3 DNA sequence: TGTGCCACCAGTCGGCGCGGCTCCTACAATGAGCAGTTCTTC. It is translated as CATSRRGSYNEQFF.

V and J are TRBV27 and TRBJ2-5; TRBD2 agrees at 11 bases. There are 14 residues in the CDR3. Trimming at V came to 6 bases and at J to 3 bases, leaving 3 bases not matched to a gene. CDR1 is MNHEY, CDR2 SMNVEV, per germline (reference sequence). The CDR3 sequence: CASRPLAGEETQYF. The CDR3 DNA reads as TGTGCCAGCAGGCCACTAGCGGGGGAAGAGACCCAGTACTTC.

V is TRBV5-6 and J is TRBJ1-3; 8 nucleotides agree with TRBD1. This CDR3 region has 14 residues. The V gene's germline CDR1 is SGHDT and CDR2 YYEEEE. The V and J ends lost 0 bases and 8 bases, in that order; junction bases with no gene match: 4. CDR3 DNA: TGTGCCAGCAGCTTGGGCAGGGGGCTAGACACCATATATTTT. Translated, it gives CASSLGRGLDTIYF.

The rearrangement uses TRBV4-3 and TRBJ2-3; TRBD1 agrees at 7 bases. Germline V CDR1 and CDR2: LGHNA, YSLEER. The CDR3 sequence is 19 residues long. The ends lost 3 bases at V and 6 bases at J; junction bases unmatched: 21. For the CDR3, the DNA is TGCGCCAGCAGCCATTCGGGGACAGTGGACATTCTAGGGGCTGATACGCAGTATTTT. Translation: CASSHSGTVDILGADTQYF.

This clone showed up just once. The gene calls are TRBV7-2 and TRBJ2-5; TRBD1 might be the D (6 bases). The CDR3 is made up of 15 amino acids. Germline V gives CDR1 SGHTA, CDR2 FQGNSA. The V end lost 1 base, the J end lost 1 base, and 10 bases lay between the germline ends. This CDR3 reads CASSLGGTTQETQYF. In DNA, the CDR3 is TGTGCCAGCAGCTTAGGGGGGACAACCCAAGAGACCCAGTACTTC.

A single count supports this clone. This chain links TRBV27 with TRBJ1-4; possibly TRBD1 for D (6 bases). The CDR3 extends over 15 amino acids. The germline CDR1 and CDR2 sequences are MNHEY and SMNVEV (reference sequence). Trimming took 6 bases from V and 7 from J, leaving 18 bases between them. CDR3 in amino acids: CASSPQGGGGEKLFF. CDR3 nucleotides: TGTGCCAGCAGCCCACAGGGTGGGGGGGGTGAAAAACTGTTTTTT.

This chain links TRBV6-4 with TRBJ1-1; D remains unclear. The V gene lost 0 bases and the J gene lost 5 bases, with 10 bases spanning the gap. The CDR3 spans 14 residues. The V gene's germline CDR1 is MRHNA and CDR2 SNTAGT. CDR3 protein: CASSDSPGRTEAFF. The CDR3, as DNA: TGTGCCAGCAGTGACTCGCCGGGGAGGACTGAAGCTTTCTTT.

This chain uses TRBV7-2 with TRBJ1-1; TRBD1 matches 7 bases. This CDR3 region has 16 residues. After removal of 1 base from V and 2 bases from J, the junction contained 7 bases not matched to a gene. Germline values: CDR1 SGHTA, CDR2 FQGNSA. The DNA of the CDR3 is TGTGCCAGCAGCTTAGTTACGGGACAGAGAAACACTGAAGCTTTCTTT. It yields the protein CASSLVTGQRNTEAFF.

Comments on this clone: A junction end diverges from the germline sequence, so it may reflect a read error. This sequence joins TRBV7-9 and TRBJ2-3, with D possibly being TRBD2 (5 bases). Germline CDR1 reads SEHNR; CDR2 reads FQNEAQ (reference sequence). The CDR3 length is 13 residues. CDR3 DNA sequence: TGTGCCATCAGCTTATTCAAGCGGCATACGCAGTATTTT. Its translation: CAISLFKRHTQYF.

This chain joins TRBV9 and TRBJ1-3; a weak D match, TRBD1 (5 bases). CDR1 SGDLS and CDR2 YYNGEE come from the germline V gene. Trimming left V 0 bases short and J 0 bases short, with 13 bases between. The CDR3 has 17 amino acids. This chain's CDR3 is CASSVGATGFSGNTIYF. The CDR3 DNA reads as TGTGCCAGCAGCGTAGGAGCAACAGGATTCTCTGGAAACACCATATATTTT.

The rearrangement uses TRBV15 and TRBJ1-2; maybe TRBD1 (5 bases). The CDR3 is 14 amino acids. V dropped 1 base and J dropped 6 bases, with 12 bases sitting between them. Germline-derived CDR1 and CDR2 are LNHNV and YYDKDF (reference sequence). In nucleotides, the CDR3 is TGTGCCACCAGCAGAGGCGGGACGTCCGATGGCTACACCTTC. Its translation is CATSRGGTSDGYTF.